The present entry profiles one T cell receptor beta chain with its context. The sample originates from a study of blood T cell repertoires in COVID-19. The assay was immunoSEQ multiplex PCR, and TCRdb's table has in-frame clones only and misses some. Here the sample spans 55,000 to 70,000 clones, around 90% being singletons. Looked up from germline, CDR1 is MNHEY and CDR2 is SVGAGI. The CDR3 loop spans 13 amino acids. The J segment lost 8 bases and the V segment lost 2 bases, leaving 2 bases of the junction unmatched. V is TRBV6-5 and J is TRBJ2-1, with 8 bases aligning to TRBD2. The TCR originated in a man aged 35 to 55 with COVID-19, enrolled during active disease. Material for sequencing was peripheral blood. Written as DNA, the CDR3 is TGTGCCAGCAGTTACCGGACTAGCTATGAGCAGTTCTTC. Its translation: CASSYRTSYEQFF.